Listed below are T cell receptor beta chains from one sample, sequenced in a study of T-cell reconstitution after alpha-beta-depleted transplantation in children. TCRdb itself ran the PCR reads through MiXCR, one entry per CDR3 protein. The sample lists tens of thousands of distinct CDR3 sequences, approximately 43% seen once, with nearly 98% in the top ten. Source: PBMCs, mostly from graft donor cells, taken 360 days after TCRalphabeta/CD19-depleted stem cell transplant. The source of these receptors is a male patient aged 10 to 17 who had a stem cell transplant for acute lymphoblastic leukemia, so the T cells may come from the graft donor. Each CDR3 is given with its conserved first and last residue. The order of the fields is J gene, V gene, D gene, clone size, CDR3 protein, CDR3 DNA. A D gene is named only where the DNA matches it firmly. Clone sizes are given selectively: once, few, many, or a class where the clone is expanded.

j_call: TRBJ2-7
v_call: TRBV9
d_call: .
clone_size: .
cdr3_aa: CASSVERDGAYEQYF
cdr3_nt: TGTGCCAGCAGCGTAGAACGTGACGGAGCCTACGAGCAGTACTTC

j_call: TRBJ1-6
v_call: TRBV7-2
d_call: .
clone_size: .
cdr3_aa: CASSPYRASPNSPLHF
cdr3_nt: TGTGCCAGCAGCCCCTACCGGGCCTCGCCTAATTCACCCCTCCACTTT

j_call: TRBJ2-3
v_call: TRBV7-9
d_call: .
clone_size: .
cdr3_aa: CASSSPFRTDTQYF
cdr3_nt: TGTGCCAGCAGCTCACCGTTCAGAACAGATACGCAGTATTTT

j_call: TRBJ1-5
v_call: TRBV27
d_call: .
clone_size: .
cdr3_aa: CASSFSNSNQPQHF
cdr3_nt: TGTGCCAGCAGTTTCAGCAATAGCAATCAGCCCCAGCATTTT

j_call: TRBJ2-5
v_call: TRBV29-1
d_call: .
clone_size: .
cdr3_aa: CSVGGSDQETQYF
cdr3_nt: TGCAGCGTCGGGGGATCGGACCAAGAGACCCAGTACTTC

j_call: TRBJ2-5
v_call: TRBV12-3/TRBV12-4
d_call: .
clone_size: .
cdr3_aa: CASSFVGARSETQYF
cdr3_nt: TGTGCCAGCAGTTTCGTGGGCGCGAGGTCGGAGACCCAGTACTTC

j_call: TRBJ2-1
v_call: TRBV7-7
d_call: .
clone_size: .
cdr3_aa: CASSLDSTNEQFF
cdr3_nt: TGTGCCAGCAGCTTGGACAGCACCAATGAGCAGTTCTTC

j_call: TRBJ2-1
v_call: TRBV27
d_call: .
clone_size: .
cdr3_aa: CASSFLAHSSYNEQFF
cdr3_nt: TGTGCCAGCAGTTTCCTAGCGCATAGCTCCTACAATGAGCAGTTCTTC

j_call: TRBJ2-7
v_call: TRBV4-1
d_call: .
clone_size: few
cdr3_aa: CASSRLVGLSYEQYF
cdr3_nt: TGCGCCAGCAGCCGATTAGTCGGCCTGTCTTACGAGCAGTACTTC

j_call: TRBJ2-3
v_call: TRBV6-2/TRBV6-3
d_call: .
clone_size: .
cdr3_aa: CASQNRGTDTQYF
cdr3_nt: TGTGCCAGCCAAAACAGGGGCACAGATACGCAGTATTTT

j_call: TRBJ1-1
v_call: TRBV3-1
d_call: TRBD1
clone_size: .
cdr3_aa: CASNRGGNTEAFF
cdr3_nt: TGTGCCAGCAACAGGGGCGGAAACACTGAAGCTTTCTTT

j_call: TRBJ2-1
v_call: TRBV9
d_call: TRBD1
clone_size: .
cdr3_aa: CASSARTGLEQFF
cdr3_nt: TGTGCCAGCAGCGCAAGGACAGGATTAGAGCAGTTCTTC

j_call: TRBJ2-1
v_call: TRBV7-9
d_call: .
clone_size: .
cdr3_aa: CASSLVGRGYNEQFF
cdr3_nt: TGTGCCAGCAGCTTAGTTGGGAGGGGGTACAATGAGCAGTTCTTC

j_call: TRBJ1-1
v_call: TRBV5-1
d_call: TRBD1
clone_size: few
cdr3_aa: CASSLQGAYTEAFF
cdr3_nt: TGCGCCAGCAGCTTACAGGGGGCTTACACTGAAGCTTTCTTT

j_call: TRBJ2-1
v_call: TRBV6-1
d_call: .
clone_size: .
cdr3_aa: CASSEMGDNEQFF
cdr3_nt: TGTGCCAGCAGTGAAATGGGGGACAATGAGCAGTTCTTC

j_call: TRBJ1-2
v_call: TRBV25-1
d_call: .
clone_size: .
cdr3_aa: CASSDIVTGNYGYTF
cdr3_nt: TGTGCCAGCAGTGATATAGTGACAGGCAACTATGGCTACACCTTC

j_call: TRBJ2-3
v_call: TRBV6-1
d_call: TRBD2
clone_size: .
cdr3_aa: CANPHLTSGGPDTQYF
cdr3_nt: TGTGCCAACCCCCATCTGACTAGCGGGGGCCCAGATACGCAGTATTTT

j_call: TRBJ2-3
v_call: TRBV4-1
d_call: .
clone_size: .
cdr3_aa: CASSSFSGTDTQYF
cdr3_nt: TGCGCCAGCAGCTCCTTTAGCGGCACAGATACGCAGTATTTT

j_call: TRBJ2-2
v_call: TRBV6-6
d_call: .
clone_size: .
cdr3_aa: CASSLQGTGELFF
cdr3_nt: TGTGCCAGCAGTTTACAGGGCACCGGGGAGCTGTTTTTT

j_call: TRBJ2-5
v_call: TRBV20-1
d_call: .
clone_size: few
cdr3_aa: CSASRGAGETQYF
cdr3_nt: TGCAGTGCTAGTCGTGGTGCGGGCGAGACCCAGTACTTC

j_call: TRBJ1-1
v_call: TRBV5-1
d_call: TRBD1
clone_size: few
cdr3_aa: CASSLDDRGSEAFF
cdr3_nt: TGCGCCAGCAGCTTGGATGACAGGGGGTCTGAAGCTTTCTTT

j_call: TRBJ2-3
v_call: TRBV7-2
d_call: .
clone_size: few
cdr3_aa: CASSTGGSTDTQYF
cdr3_nt: TGTGCCAGCAGCACCGGGGGTAGCACAGATACGCAGTATTTT

j_call: TRBJ2-2
v_call: TRBV29-1
d_call: .
clone_size: few
cdr3_aa: CSVDTNTGELFF
cdr3_nt: TGCAGCGTGGACACGAACACCGGGGAGCTGTTTTTT

j_call: TRBJ2-1
v_call: TRBV5-1
d_call: .
clone_size: few
cdr3_aa: CASGTGYNEQFF
cdr3_nt: TGCGCCAGCGGAACAGGTTACAATGAGCAGTTCTTC

j_call: TRBJ2-3
v_call: TRBV18
d_call: .
clone_size: .
cdr3_aa: CASRGTSCSTDTQYF
cdr3_nt: TGTGCCAGCCGGGGGACATCGTGTAGCACAGATACGCAGTATTTT

j_call: TRBJ2-1
v_call: TRBV15
d_call: .
clone_size: .
cdr3_aa: CATSRDRGGNEQFF
cdr3_nt: TGTGCCACCAGCAGAGACAGGGGGGGGAATGAGCAGTTCTTC

j_call: TRBJ2-5
v_call: TRBV3-1
d_call: TRBD2
clone_size: few
cdr3_aa: CASSQDRTSGGRYQETQYF
cdr3_nt: TGTGCCAGCAGCCAAGATAGGACTAGCGGGGGGAGGTACCAAGAGACCCAGTACTTC

j_call: TRBJ2-3
v_call: TRBV14
d_call: TRBD1
clone_size: .
cdr3_aa: CASSRTGFGSTDTQYF
cdr3_nt: TGTGCCAGCAGCCGGACAGGATTCGGTAGCACAGATACGCAGTATTTT

j_call: TRBJ2-7
v_call: TRBV9
d_call: .
clone_size: .
cdr3_aa: CASSVEGHRGEQYF
cdr3_nt: TGTGCCAGCAGCGTAGAGGGACATAGAGGCGAGCAGTACTTC

j_call: TRBJ2-7
v_call: TRBV12-3/TRBV12-4
d_call: .
clone_size: .
cdr3_aa: CASSSWDSEVSYEQYF
cdr3_nt: TGTGCCAGCAGTTCCTGGGACTCGGAAGTATCCTACGAGCAGTACTTC

j_call: TRBJ1-1
v_call: TRBV6-1
d_call: .
clone_size: .
cdr3_aa: CASSPGAGVENTEAFF
cdr3_nt: TGTGCCAGCAGTCCAGGGGCAGGGGTTGAGAACACTGAAGCTTTCTTT

j_call: TRBJ2-2
v_call: TRBV3-1
d_call: .
clone_size: .
cdr3_aa: CASSPLTGGGELFF
cdr3_nt: TGTGCCAGCAGCCCCTTGACTGGCGGCGGGGAGCTGTTTTTT

j_call: TRBJ2-7
v_call: TRBV29-1
d_call: .
clone_size: .
cdr3_aa: CSVESGNEQYF
cdr3_nt: TGCAGCGTTGAATCCGGGAACGAGCAGTACTTC

j_call: TRBJ2-5
v_call: TRBV7-2
d_call: TRBD2
clone_size: .
cdr3_aa: CASSLEWGGETQYF
cdr3_nt: TGTGCCAGCAGCTTAGAATGGGGAGGGGAGACCCAGTACTTC

j_call: TRBJ2-6
v_call: TRBV12-3/TRBV12-4
d_call: .
clone_size: .
cdr3_aa: CASSLAGVVTSGANVLTF
cdr3_nt: TGTGCCAGCAGTTTAGCGGGCGTTGTCACCTCTGGGGCCAACGTCCTGACTTTC

j_call: TRBJ2-7
v_call: TRBV2
d_call: TRBD1
clone_size: .
cdr3_aa: CASTGQENYEQYF
cdr3_nt: TGTGCCAGCACGGGACAGGAAAACTACGAGCAGTACTTC

j_call: TRBJ2-5
v_call: TRBV5-1
d_call: .
clone_size: .
cdr3_aa: CASSSDGQETQYF
cdr3_nt: TGCGCCAGCAGCTCAGACGGCCAAGAGACCCAGTACTTC

j_call: TRBJ1-2
v_call: TRBV7-2
d_call: .
clone_size: .
cdr3_aa: CASRSPRPNRRYGYTF
cdr3_nt: TGTGCCAGCAGATCCCCGCGGCCCAACAGGCGGTATGGCTACACCTTC

j_call: TRBJ2-7
v_call: TRBV7-9
d_call: .
clone_size: .
cdr3_aa: CAIDRWASSREQYF
cdr3_nt: TGTGCCATAGACCGATGGGCGTCCTCTAGGGAGCAGTACTTC

j_call: TRBJ1-1
v_call: TRBV3-1
d_call: .
clone_size: few
cdr3_aa: CASSLDRKNTEAFF
cdr3_nt: TGTGCCAGCAGCCTTGACAGGAAAAACACTGAAGCTTTCTTT

j_call: TRBJ2-5
v_call: TRBV5-1
d_call: .
clone_size: few
cdr3_aa: CASSSTNGGPQETQYF
cdr3_nt: TGCGCCAGCAGCTCAACGAATGGCGGACCCCAAGAGACCCAGTACTTC

j_call: TRBJ1-1
v_call: TRBV4-2
d_call: .
clone_size: .
cdr3_aa: CASSPDKGTEAFF
cdr3_nt: TGTGCCAGCAGCCCAGATAAAGGCACTGAAGCTTTCTTT

j_call: TRBJ1-1
v_call: TRBV28
d_call: TRBD1
clone_size: few
cdr3_aa: CASSTHRRQGFGTEAFF
cdr3_nt: TGTGCCAGCAGTACGCACCGTCGACAGGGGTTTGGGACTGAAGCTTTCTTT

j_call: TRBJ2-7
v_call: TRBV5-1
d_call: .
clone_size: once
cdr3_aa: CASSFGIFYEQYF
cdr3_nt: TGCGCCAGCAGCTTCGGGATTTTCTACGAGCAGTACTTC

j_call: TRBJ2-5
v_call: TRBV9
d_call: TRBD2
clone_size: few
cdr3_aa: CASSSGRFGRETQYF
cdr3_nt: TGTGCCAGCAGCAGCGGGAGGTTCGGACGAGAGACCCAGTACTTC

j_call: TRBJ2-2
v_call: TRBV28
d_call: TRBD2
clone_size: .
cdr3_aa: CASSFGGLAGNGELFF
cdr3_nt: TGTGCCAGCAGTTTTGGGGGGCTAGCGGGAAACGGGGAGCTGTTTTTT

j_call: TRBJ2-1
v_call: TRBV3-1
d_call: TRBD1
clone_size: .
cdr3_aa: CASSQVRTGVGNEQFF
cdr3_nt: TGTGCCAGCAGCCAAGTTAGGACAGGGGTCGGCAATGAGCAGTTCTTC

j_call: TRBJ1-5
v_call: TRBV12-3/TRBV12-4
d_call: .
clone_size: few
cdr3_aa: CASSLDRRDQPQHF
cdr3_nt: TGTGCCAGCAGTTTAGACAGGCGTGATCAGCCCCAGCATTTT

j_call: TRBJ2-3
v_call: TRBV5-1
d_call: TRBD2
clone_size: .
cdr3_aa: CASSPGTTSRLADTQYF
cdr3_nt: TGCGCCAGCAGCCCTGGGACTACCTCTCGGTTGGCAGATACGCAGTATTTT

j_call: TRBJ1-3
v_call: TRBV7-2
d_call: .
clone_size: few
cdr3_aa: CASTNLGSGNTIYF
cdr3_nt: TGTGCCAGCACGAACCTGGGATCTGGAAACACCATATATTTT

j_call: TRBJ2-1
v_call: TRBV29-1
d_call: .
clone_size: .
cdr3_aa: CSVEGTSYNEQFF
cdr3_nt: TGCAGCGTTGAAGGGACGTCCTACAATGAGCAGTTCTTC

j_call: TRBJ2-7
v_call: TRBV2
d_call: .
clone_size: .
cdr3_aa: CASSAAGRASYEQYF
cdr3_nt: TGTGCCAGCAGCGCGGCGGGCAGGGCATCCTACGAGCAGTACTTC

j_call: TRBJ2-3
v_call: TRBV5-6
d_call: .
clone_size: .
cdr3_aa: CASSLESGSIRYTQYF
cdr3_nt: TGTGCCAGCAGCTTGGAATCAGGGTCCATACGATATACGCAGTATTTT

j_call: TRBJ1-5
v_call: TRBV18
d_call: .
clone_size: .
cdr3_aa: CASSPEYSNQPQHF
cdr3_nt: TGTGCCAGCTCACCCGAATATAGCAATCAGCCCCAGCATTTT

j_call: TRBJ1-1
v_call: TRBV27
d_call: .
clone_size: .
cdr3_aa: CASSLGGASNTEAFF
cdr3_nt: TGTGCCAGCAGTTTAGGGGGGGCTTCGAACACTGAAGCTTTCTTT

j_call: TRBJ2-3
v_call: TRBV4-1
d_call: TRBD1
clone_size: .
cdr3_aa: CASSQVFPGTGGDGTQYF
cdr3_nt: TGCGCCAGCAGCCAAGTCTTTCCCGGGACAGGGGGGGATGGTACGCAGTATTTT

j_call: TRBJ2-1
v_call: TRBV7-6
d_call: .
clone_size: .
cdr3_aa: CASSLGAYNEQFF
cdr3_nt: TGTGCCAGCAGCTTGGGTGCCTACAATGAGCAGTTCTTC